A selection of T cell receptor beta chains follows, all from one sample in a study of blood T cell repertoires in COVID-19. Assay used: immunoSEQ multiplex PCR; TCRdb lists only in-frame clones, some missing. Among about 120,000 clones listed, around 83% were seen once. The material sequenced was PBMCs or T cells enriched from blood (not recorded which). All receptors derive from a woman in her 30s who had recovered from COVID-19. The CDR3 runs from the conserved cysteine through the conserved F or W. Each record gives: V gene, D gene, clone size, J gene, CDR3 protein, CDR3 DNA. D genes are given only for firm matches. The size of a clone is reported for some rows only, either as once, few or many, or as a class for expanded clones.

>TRBV3-1/TRBV3-2|-|-|TRBJ2-3
CASSQGLGGVSDTQYF
TGTGCCAGCAGCCAAGGTCTCGGGGGAGTTTCAGATACGCAGTATTTT
>TRBV18|TRBD2|-|TRBJ2-3
CASSPLAGDADTQYF
TGTGCCAGCTCACCACTAGCGGGAGATGCAGATACGCAGTATTTT
>TRBV12-3/TRBV12-4|-|-|TRBJ1-4
CASSYSWEGKLFF
TGTGCCAGCAGTTACTCCTGGGAGGGTAAACTGTTTTTT
>TRBV19|-|-|TRBJ1-1
CASSMGGGAEAFF
TGTGCCAGTAGTATGGGGGGAGGGGCTGAAGCTTTCTTT
>TRBV27|-|-|TRBJ2-5
CASRLQGYPGETQYF
TGTGCCAGCAGGCTTCAAGGGTACCCAGGGGAGACCCAGTACTTC
>TRBV7-9|TRBD2|-|TRBJ2-1
CASSLAGTRNEQFF
TGTGCCAGCAGCTTAGCTGGGACTAGAAATGAGCAGTTCTTC
>TRBV28|-|-|TRBJ1-5
CASRGGNQPQHF
TGTGCCAGCAGAGGGGGCAATCAGCCCCAGCATTTT
>TRBV9|TRBD1|-|TRBJ1-2
CASSAWDRANYGYTF
TGTGCCAGCAGCGCCTGGGACAGAGCTAACTATGGCTACACCTTC
>TRBV18|-|once|TRBJ1-2
CASSPLDRTYGYTF
TGTGCCAGCTCACCACTTGACAGAACCTATGGCTACACCTTC
>TRBV6-2/TRBV6-3|-|-|TRBJ1-6
CASSHGSPLHF
TGTGCCAGCAGCCACGGTTCACCCCTCCACTTT
>TRBV7-2|-|once|TRBJ1-1
CASSPGVRNTEAFF
TGTGCCAGCAGCCCAGGGGTAAGGAACACTGAAGCTTTCTTT
>TRBV4-2|TRBD2|few|TRBJ2-7
CASSQQREVPYEQYF
TGTGCCAGCAGCCAACAGCGGGAGGTTCCCTACGAGCAGTACTTC
>TRBV7-8|-|-|TRBJ1-2
CASSSTEIYGYTF
TGTGCCAGCAGCTCGACTGAAATCTATGGCTACACCTTC
>TRBV13|TRBD1|-|TRBJ1-2
CASSRDREKNGYTF
TGTGCCAGCAGCCGGGACAGAGAAAAGAATGGCTACACCTTC
>TRBV3-1/TRBV3-2|-|-|TRBJ2-1
CASSSRRTPDNPQFF
TGTGCCAGCAGCTCCCGCAGGACCCCGGACAATCCGCAGTTCTTC
>TRBV12-3/TRBV12-4|TRBD1|-|TRBJ2-5
CASCDRGETQYF
TGTGCCAGCTGTGACAGGGGAGAGACCCAGTACTTC
>TRBV5-4|TRBD1|-|TRBJ1-1
CASSLWGQGRNTEAFF
TGTGCCAGCAGCTTGTGGGGACAGGGTAGGAATACTGAAGCTTTCTTT
>TRBV2|-|-|TRBJ1-5
CASSEVGGFHQPQHF
TGTGCCAGCAGTGAAGTAGGAGGGTTCCATCAGCCCCAGCATTTT
>TRBV7-2|TRBD1|few|TRBJ1-2
CASTGQKNYGYTF
TGTGCCAGCACGGGACAGAAGAACTATGGCTACACCTTC
>TRBV7-2|-|once|TRBJ1-4
CASSPGLRELPNEKLFF
TGTGCCAGCAGCCCGGGCCTCAGGGAATTACCCAATGAAAAACTGTTTTTT
>TRBV30|TRBD1|-|TRBJ1-4
CAYYPQGAHEKLFF
TGTGCCTATTACCCACAGGGGGCGCATGAAAAACTGTTTTTT
>TRBV4-3|-|-|TRBJ2-1
CASSQDPVLATYNEQFF
TGCGCCAGCAGCCAAGACCCGGTGCTAGCGACCTACAATGAGCAGTTCTTC
>TRBV4-2|TRBD2|-|TRBJ2-7
CASSQATSGTYEQYF
TGTGCCAGCAGCCAAGCAACTAGCGGAACCTACGAGCAGTACTTC
>TRBV7-6|-|-|TRBJ1-6
CASTVSSYNSPLHF
TGTGCCAGCACCGTGAGCTCCTATAATTCACCCCTCCACTTT
>TRBV28|-|-|TRBJ1-2
CASSLTGIGYGYTF
TGTGCCAGCAGTTTAACGGGGATAGGCTATGGCTACACCTTC
>TRBV7-9|TRBD1|-|TRBJ2-1
CASSPRQGARYNEQFF
TGTGCCAGCAGCCCTCGACAGGGGGCAAGGTACAATGAGCAGTTCTTC
>TRBV10-3|-|few|TRBJ2-1
CAISESLLSSSYNEQFF
TGTGCCATCAGTGAGTCGTTACTATCCAGCTCCTACAATGAGCAGTTCTTC
>TRBV30|TRBD2|-|TRBJ2-5
CAWSKLAGEETQYF
TGTGCCTGGAGCAAACTAGCGGGAGAAGAGACCCAGTACTTC
>TRBV5-1|TRBD2|-|TRBJ2-5
CASSNGPAGEGETQYF
TGCGCCAGCAGCAACGGACCAGCGGGAGAGGGGGAGACCCAGTACTTC
>TRBV6-4|-|-|TRBJ2-3
CASSVAAGGTDTQYF
TGTGCCAGCAGTGTGGCGGCAGGGGGCACAGATACGCAGTATTTT
>TRBV9|TRBD1|-|TRBJ2-2
CASSVLGTVTGELFF
TGTGCCAGCAGCGTATTAGGGACAGTGACCGGGGAGCTGTTTTTT
>TRBV5-6|-|-|TRBJ2-2
CASSSENTGELFF
TGTGCCAGCAGCTCAGAGAACACCGGGGAGCTGTTTTTT
>TRBV24-1|-|-|TRBJ2-7
CATSAGYGGADEQYF
TGTGCCACCAGTGCGGGTTACGGGGGAGCCGACGAGCAGTACTTC
>TRBV9|TRBD2|once|TRBJ2-1
CASSVVTSGRFVEQFF
TGTGCCAGCAGCGTAGTAACTAGCGGGAGATTTGTTGAGCAGTTCTTC
>TRBV7-2|TRBD1|-|TRBJ1-5
CASSPDRSNQPQHF
TGTGCCAGCAGCCCGGACAGGTCCAATCAGCCCCAGCATTTT
>TRBV7-2|TRBD1|-|TRBJ1-2
CASSLGTGDYGYTF
TGTGCCAGCAGCTTAGGAACAGGGGACTATGGCTACACCTTC
>TRBV2|TRBD2|-|TRBJ2-1
CASSTQTSGYNEQFF
TGTGCCAGCAGTACCCAAACTAGCGGATACAATGAGCAGTTCTTC
>TRBV19|TRBD2|-|TRBJ2-1
CASTLQAGGRNEQFF
TGTGCCAGTACCCTGCAGGCGGGAGGTCGCAATGAGCAGTTCTTC
>TRBV28|-|few|TRBJ2-1
CASSKIRAGRGEQFF
TGTGCCAGCAGTAAAATCCGGGCCGGACGGGGTGAGCAGTTCTTC
>TRBV27|TRBD1|-|TRBJ1-1
CASRRQGGGTEAFF
TGTGCCAGCAGACGACAGGGGGGTGGCACTGAAGCTTTCTTT
>TRBV24-1|TRBD2|-|TRBJ2-3
CATSDPQLAGSSTDTQYF
TGTGCCACCAGTGATCCTCAACTAGCGGGGTCTAGCACAGATACGCAGTATTTT
>TRBV3-1/TRBV3-2|TRBD1|-|TRBJ2-6
CASSPTGGSGANVLTF
TGTGCCAGCAGCCCGACAGGGGGCTCTGGGGCCAACGTCCTGACTTTC
>TRBV30|-|-|TRBJ1-6
CAWTENSPLHF
TGTGCCTGGACAGAAAATTCACCCCTCCACTTT
>TRBV5-8|TRBD2|-|TRBJ2-2
CASSADIAGVTGELFF
TGTGCCAGCAGCGCCGATATAGCGGGAGTTACCGGGGAGCTGTTTTTT
>TRBV24-1|-|-|TRBJ2-2
CATSDLEGAGELFF
TGTGCCACCAGTGATTTAGAGGGGGCCGGGGAGCTGTTTTTT
>TRBV2|TRBD1|-|TRBJ1-1
CASRRTGSMNTEAFF
TGTGCCAGCAGAAGGACAGGGTCCATGAACACTGAAGCTTTCTTT
>TRBV6-2/TRBV6-3|TRBD1|-|TRBJ1-6
CASSYSSGQGGRRDNSPLHF
TGTGCCAGCAGTTACTCCTCAGGACAGGGGGGCCGTCGAGATAATTCACCCCTCCACTTT
>TRBV27|TRBD1|-|TRBJ1-5
CASSPQGAIQPQHF
TGTGCCAGCAGTCCTCAGGGGGCCATTCAGCCCCAGCATTTT
>TRBV18|TRBD2|once|TRBJ2-7
CASSLSGTSGSYEQYF
TGTGCCAGCTCACTCTCCGGGACTAGCGGGTCCTACGAGCAGTACTTC
>TRBV29-1|TRBD2|-|TRBJ2-3
CSVSRSRLAGTTDTQYF
TGCAGCGTTTCCCGCTCTCGACTAGCGGGGACCACAGATACGCAGTATTTT
>TRBV4-1|-|-|TRBJ2-3
CASSQKGTPAGDTQYF
TGCGCCAGCAGCCAAAAGGGGACCCCGGCGGGGGATACGCAGTATTTT
>TRBV6-5|TRBD2|few|TRBJ2-7
CASSRTSGSGNEQYF
TGTGCCAGCAGCAGAACTAGCGGGAGTGGCAACGAGCAGTACTTC